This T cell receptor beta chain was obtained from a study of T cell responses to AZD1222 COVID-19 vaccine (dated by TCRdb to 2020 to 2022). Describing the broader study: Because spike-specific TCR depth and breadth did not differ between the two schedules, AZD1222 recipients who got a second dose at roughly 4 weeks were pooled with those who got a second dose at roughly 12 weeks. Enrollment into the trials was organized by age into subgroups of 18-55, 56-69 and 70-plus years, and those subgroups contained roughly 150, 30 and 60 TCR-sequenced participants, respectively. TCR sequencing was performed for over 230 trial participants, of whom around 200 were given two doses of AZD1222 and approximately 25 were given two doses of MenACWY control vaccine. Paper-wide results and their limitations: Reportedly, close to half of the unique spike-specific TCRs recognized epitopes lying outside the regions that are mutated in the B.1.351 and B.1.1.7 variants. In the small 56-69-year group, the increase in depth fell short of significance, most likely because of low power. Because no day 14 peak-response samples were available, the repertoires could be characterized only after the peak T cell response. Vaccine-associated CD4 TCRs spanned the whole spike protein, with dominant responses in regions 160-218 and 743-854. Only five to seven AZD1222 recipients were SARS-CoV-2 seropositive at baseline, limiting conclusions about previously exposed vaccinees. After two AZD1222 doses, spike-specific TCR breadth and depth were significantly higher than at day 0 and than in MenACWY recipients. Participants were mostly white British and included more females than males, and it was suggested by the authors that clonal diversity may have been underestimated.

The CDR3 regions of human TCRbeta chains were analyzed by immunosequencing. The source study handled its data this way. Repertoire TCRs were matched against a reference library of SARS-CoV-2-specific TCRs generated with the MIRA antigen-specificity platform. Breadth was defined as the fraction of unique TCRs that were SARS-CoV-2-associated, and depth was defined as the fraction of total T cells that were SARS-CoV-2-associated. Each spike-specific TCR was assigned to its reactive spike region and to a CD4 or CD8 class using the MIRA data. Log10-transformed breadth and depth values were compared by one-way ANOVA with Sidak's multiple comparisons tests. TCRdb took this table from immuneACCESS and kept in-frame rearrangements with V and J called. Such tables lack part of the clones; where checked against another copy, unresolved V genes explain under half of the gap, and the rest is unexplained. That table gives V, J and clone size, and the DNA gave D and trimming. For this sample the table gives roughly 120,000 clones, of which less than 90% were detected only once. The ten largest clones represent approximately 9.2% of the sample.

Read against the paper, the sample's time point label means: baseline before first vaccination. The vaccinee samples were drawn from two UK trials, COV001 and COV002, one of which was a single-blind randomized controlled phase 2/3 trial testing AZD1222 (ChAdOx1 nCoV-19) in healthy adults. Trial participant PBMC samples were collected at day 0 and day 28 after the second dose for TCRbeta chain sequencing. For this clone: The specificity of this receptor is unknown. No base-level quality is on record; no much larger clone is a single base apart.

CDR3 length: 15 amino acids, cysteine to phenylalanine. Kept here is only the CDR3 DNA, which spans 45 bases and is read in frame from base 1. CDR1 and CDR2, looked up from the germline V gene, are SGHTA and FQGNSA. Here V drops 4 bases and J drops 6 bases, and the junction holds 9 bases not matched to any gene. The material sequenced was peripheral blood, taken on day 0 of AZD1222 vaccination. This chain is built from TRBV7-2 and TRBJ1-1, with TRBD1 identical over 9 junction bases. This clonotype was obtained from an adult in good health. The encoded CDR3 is CASSSRDRDFAEAFF. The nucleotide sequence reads TGTGCCAGCAGCTCCCGGGACAGGGATTTCGCTGAAGCTTTCTTT.